The T cell receptor (beta chain) under discussion was sequenced for a study of blood T cell repertoires in COVID-19. As for the study in general: Acute-phase and convalescent COVID-19 samples originated in the United States, Italy and Spain. Sample material is recorded as cDNA or gDNA derived from T cells, B-cell-depleted T cells, or PBMCs.

CDR1 MNHEY and CDR2 SVGAGI come from the germline V gene. The CDR3 sequence is 14 residues long. The V end was cut by 7 bases, the J end by 6 bases, with 19 bases between. Per the original data handling: Amplified reference gene primers provided the basis for estimating nucleated cell counts. The protocol was immunoSEQ multiplex PCR, while the TCRdb copy is restricted to in-frame clones and leaves out a portion. V, J and clone size were drawn from that table, and D and trimming were deduced from the DNA. The sample holds under 150,000 clones, 82% seen once. The TCR originated in a man aged 65-85 years with active or convalescent COVID-19. Sequencing was performed on peripheral blood. J is TRBJ2-7 and V is TRBV6-5; TRBD1 might be the D (7 bases). CDR3 protein: CASTLGGTAGEQYF. The CDR3 DNA follows: TGTGCCAGCACCCTCGGCGGGACAGCGGGCGAGCAGTACTTC.